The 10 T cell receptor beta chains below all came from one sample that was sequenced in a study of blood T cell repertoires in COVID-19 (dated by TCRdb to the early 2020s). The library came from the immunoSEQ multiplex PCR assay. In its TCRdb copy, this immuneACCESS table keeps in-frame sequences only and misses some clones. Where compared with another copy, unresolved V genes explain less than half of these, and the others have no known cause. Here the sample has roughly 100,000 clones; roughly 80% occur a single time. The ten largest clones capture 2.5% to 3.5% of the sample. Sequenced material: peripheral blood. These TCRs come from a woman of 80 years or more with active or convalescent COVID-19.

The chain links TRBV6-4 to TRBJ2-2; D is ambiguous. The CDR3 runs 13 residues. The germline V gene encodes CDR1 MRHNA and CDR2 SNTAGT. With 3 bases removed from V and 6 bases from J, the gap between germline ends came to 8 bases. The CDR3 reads CASSERSAGELFF. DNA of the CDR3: TGTGCCAGCAGTGAAAGATCGGCCGGGGAGCTGTTTTTT.

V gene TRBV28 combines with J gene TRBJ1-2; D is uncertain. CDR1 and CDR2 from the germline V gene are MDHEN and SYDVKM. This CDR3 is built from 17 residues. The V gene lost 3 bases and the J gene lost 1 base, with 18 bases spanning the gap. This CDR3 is CASSLVSGREINYGYTF. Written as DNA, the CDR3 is TGTGCCAGCAGTTTGGTTTCCGGGAGGGAGATTAACTATGGCTACACCTTC.

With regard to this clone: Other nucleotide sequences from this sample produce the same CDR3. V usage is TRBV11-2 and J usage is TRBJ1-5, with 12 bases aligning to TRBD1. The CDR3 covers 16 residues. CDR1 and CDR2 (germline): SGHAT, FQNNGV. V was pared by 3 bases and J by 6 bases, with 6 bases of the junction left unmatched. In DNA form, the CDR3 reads TGTGCCAGCAGCTTGGGGGACAGGGGGCTTGGTCAGCCCCAGCATTTT. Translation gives CASSLGDRGLGQPQHF.

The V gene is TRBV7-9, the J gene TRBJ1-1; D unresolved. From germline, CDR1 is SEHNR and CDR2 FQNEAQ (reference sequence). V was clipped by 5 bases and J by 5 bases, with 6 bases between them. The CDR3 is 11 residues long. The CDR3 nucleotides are TGTGCCAGCAGCCGGGATACTGAAGCTTTCTTT. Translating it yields CASSRDTEAFF.

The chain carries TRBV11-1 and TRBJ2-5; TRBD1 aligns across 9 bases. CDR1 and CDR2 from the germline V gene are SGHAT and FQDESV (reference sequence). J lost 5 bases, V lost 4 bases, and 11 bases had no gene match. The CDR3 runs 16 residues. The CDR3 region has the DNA TGTGCCAGCAGCTCAACCCCCCCCGGGACAGGGGAGACCCAGTACTTC. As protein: CASSSTPPGTGETQYF.

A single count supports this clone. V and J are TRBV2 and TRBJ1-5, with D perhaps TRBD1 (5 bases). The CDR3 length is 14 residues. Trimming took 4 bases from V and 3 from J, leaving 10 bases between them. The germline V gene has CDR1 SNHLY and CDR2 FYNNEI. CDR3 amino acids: CASSVSGDNQPQHF. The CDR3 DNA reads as TGTGCCAGCAGTGTTTCGGGGGACAATCAGCCCCAGCATTTT.

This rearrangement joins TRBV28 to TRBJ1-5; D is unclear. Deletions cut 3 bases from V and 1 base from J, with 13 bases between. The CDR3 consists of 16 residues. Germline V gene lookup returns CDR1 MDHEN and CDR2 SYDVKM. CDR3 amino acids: CASSFLRLVSNQPQHF. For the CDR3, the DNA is TGTGCCAGCAGTTTTCTCCGGTTGGTAAGCAATCAGCCCCAGCATTTT. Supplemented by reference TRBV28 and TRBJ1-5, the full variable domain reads DVKVTQSSRYLVKRTGEKVFLECVQDMDHENMFWYRQDPGLGLRLIYFSYDVKMKEKGDIPEGYSVSREKKERFSLILESASTNQTSMYLCASSFLRLVSNQPQHFGDGTRLSIL.

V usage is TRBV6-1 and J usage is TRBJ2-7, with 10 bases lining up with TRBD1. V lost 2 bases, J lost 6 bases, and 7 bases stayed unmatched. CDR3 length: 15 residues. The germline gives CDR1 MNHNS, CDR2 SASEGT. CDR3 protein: CASSEQIGTGAEQYF. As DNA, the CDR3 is TGTGCCAGCAGTGAACAAATTGGGACAGGGGCCGAGCAGTACTTC.

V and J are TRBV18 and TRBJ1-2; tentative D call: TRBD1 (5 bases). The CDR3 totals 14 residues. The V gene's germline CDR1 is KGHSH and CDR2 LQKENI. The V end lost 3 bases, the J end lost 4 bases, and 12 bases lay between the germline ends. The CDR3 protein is CASSPAGYGYGYTF. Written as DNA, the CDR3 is TGTGCCAGCTCACCGGCAGGGTACGGCTATGGCTACACCTTC.

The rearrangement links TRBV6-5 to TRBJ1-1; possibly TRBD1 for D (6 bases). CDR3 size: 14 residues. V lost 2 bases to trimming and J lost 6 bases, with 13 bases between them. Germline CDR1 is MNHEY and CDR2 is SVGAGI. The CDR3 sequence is CASSYRGAGAEAFF. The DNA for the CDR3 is TGTGCCAGCAGTTACAGGGGGGCGGGAGCTGAAGCTTTCTTT.